This section outlines one T cell receptor (beta chain) sequence together with its context. How the authors handled the data: The assay estimated nucleated cells by amplifying reference gene primers. The protocol was immunoSEQ multiplex PCR, while the TCRdb copy is restricted to in-frame clones and leaves out a portion. D and trimming were read from the DNA, whereas the V and J calls and clone size are those reported in that table. The sample gives 65,000 to 95,000 clones, approximately 80% of which show up once; around 13% is in the top ten. The data stem from a study of blood T cell repertoires in COVID-19. About the study: Samples representing acute and convalescent COVID-19 were sourced from the United States, Italy and Spain. The cDNA or gDNA used as material had been derived from T cells, B-cell-depleted T cells, or PBMCs.

This receptor was taken from a woman between 40 and 50 years old with active or convalescent COVID-19. Sequenced material: peripheral blood.

The CDR3 protein is CASIQAGGAKNIQYF. For the CDR3, the DNA is TGTGCCAGCATCCAAGCGGGGGGAGCCAAAAACATTCAGTACTTC. V usage is TRBV7-3 and J usage is TRBJ2-4, with 9 nucleotides matching TRBD2. The V segment lost 7 bases and the J segment 0 bases; nucleotides outside the gene matches: 4. Germline V gene data show CDR1 as SGHTA and CDR2 as FQGTGA. This CDR3 has 15 residues.